This TCR beta chain was found in a study of blood T cell repertoires in COVID-19. Germline V CDR1 and CDR2: SQVTM, ANQGSEA. The CDR3 has 13 amino acids. The V gene lost 3 bases and the J gene lost 4 bases, with 10 bases spanning the gap. Under the authors' procedure: Quantification of nucleated cells was approximated via reference gene primer amplification. This table comes from immunoSEQ multiplex PCR, and its TCRdb copy is limited to in-frame clones, with some not included. V and J calls plus clone size are reproduced from that table; the DNA served to infer D and trimming. The data contain 9,500 to 12,000 clones, about 90% of them seen just once; the ten biggest clones take up around a quarter.

The sequence derives from a man aged 25-45 years with active or convalescent COVID-19. Source material: peripheral blood. The chain is built from TRBV29-1 and TRBJ1-5; D unresolved. CDR3 sequence: CSVEVQPNQPQHF. The CDR3 DNA reads as TGCAGCGTTGAGGTACAGCCGAATCAGCCCCAGCATTTT.